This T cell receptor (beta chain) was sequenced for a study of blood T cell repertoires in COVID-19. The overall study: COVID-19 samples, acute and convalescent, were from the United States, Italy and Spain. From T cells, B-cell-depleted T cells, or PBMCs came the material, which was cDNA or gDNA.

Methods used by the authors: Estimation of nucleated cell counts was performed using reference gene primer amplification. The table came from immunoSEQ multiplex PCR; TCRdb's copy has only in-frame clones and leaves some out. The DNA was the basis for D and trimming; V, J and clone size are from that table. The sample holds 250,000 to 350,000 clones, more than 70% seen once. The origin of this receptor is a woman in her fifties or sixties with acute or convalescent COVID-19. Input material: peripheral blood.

CDR3 protein: CASSVSERVTYEQYF. The CDR3 nucleotides read TGTGCCAGCAGCGTAAGCGAGCGGGTAACCTACGAGCAGTACTTC. The chain joins TRBV9 to TRBJ2-7, with D maybe TRBD2 (6 bases). Trimming took off 1 base at V and 2 bases at J, with 13 bases between the two ends. The germline V gene has CDR1 SGDLS and CDR2 YYNGEE. This CDR3 has 15 residues.